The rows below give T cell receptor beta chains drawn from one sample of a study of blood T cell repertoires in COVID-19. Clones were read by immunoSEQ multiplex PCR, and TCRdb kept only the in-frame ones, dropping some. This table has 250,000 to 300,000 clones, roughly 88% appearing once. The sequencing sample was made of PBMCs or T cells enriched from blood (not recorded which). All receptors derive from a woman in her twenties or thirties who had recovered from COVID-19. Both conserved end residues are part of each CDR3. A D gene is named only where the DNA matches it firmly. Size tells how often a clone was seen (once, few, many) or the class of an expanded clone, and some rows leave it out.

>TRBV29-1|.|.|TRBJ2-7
TGCAGCGTTGAAGGACGGAGCTACGAGCAGTACTTC
CSVEGRSYEQYF
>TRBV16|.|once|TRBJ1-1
TGTGCCAGCAGCCAATGGGCGGGGGACACTGAAGCTTTCTTT
CASSQWAGDTEAFF
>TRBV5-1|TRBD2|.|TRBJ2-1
TGCGCCAGCACCTGGACTAGCGGGAGGGGTTACAATGAGCAGTTCTTC
CASTWTSGRGYNEQFF
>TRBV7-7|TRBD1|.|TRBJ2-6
TGTGCTAGCAGCCCAGTCCCGGGACAGGGGTCCTCTGGGGCCAACGTCCTGACTTTC
CASSPVPGQGSSGANVLTF
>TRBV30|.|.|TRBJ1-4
TGTGCCTGGAGTGTATGGGAGTCTAATGAAAAACTGTTTTTT
CAWSVWESNEKLFF
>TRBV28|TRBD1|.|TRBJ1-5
TGTGCCAGCAGCCGGACAGGGACCAATCAGCCCCAGCATTTT
CASSRTGTNQPQHF
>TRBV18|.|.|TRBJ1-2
TGTGCCAGCTCACCCCCGACAGAGAGCTATGGCTACACCTTC
CASSPPTESYGYTF
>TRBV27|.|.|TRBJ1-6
TGTGCCAGCAGTTTCGCCGCGGGACTGGGAGATTCACCCCTCCACTTT
CASSFAAGLGDSPLHF
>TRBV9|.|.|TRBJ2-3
TGTGCCAGCAGCTCACGACTAGAAACGCAGTATTTT
CASSSRLETQYF
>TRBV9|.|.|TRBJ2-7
TGTGCCAGCAGCCCGACCACCGGGACTTACTACGAGCAGTACTTC
CASSPTTGTYYEQYF
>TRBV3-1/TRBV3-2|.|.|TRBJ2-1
TGTGCCAGCAGCCAAGGCACGGGCCGGGGGAATGAGCAGTTCTTC
CASSQGTGRGNEQFF
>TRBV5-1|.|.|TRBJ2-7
TGCGCCAGCAGCCGAGACTCCTACGAGCAGTACTTC
CASSRDSYEQYF
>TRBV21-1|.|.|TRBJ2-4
TGTGCCAGCAGCAAAGAAAAGCGGAGTACTCTAGCCAAAAACATTCAGTACTTC
CASSKEKRSTLAKNIQYF
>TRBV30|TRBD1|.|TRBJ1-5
TGTGCCTGGAGTGGGTCAGGGGGCTTAAGCAGTCGTGGCAATCAGCCCCAGCATTTT
CAWSGSGGLSSRGNQPQHF
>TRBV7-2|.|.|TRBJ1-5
TGTGCCAGCAGCTTAGGGACAGTCGGTCAGCCCCAGCATTTT
CASSLGTVGQPQHF
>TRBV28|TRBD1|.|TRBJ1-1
TGTGCCAGCAGTTTAGGGACAGTCCTTGAAGCTTTCTTT
CASSLGTVLEAFF
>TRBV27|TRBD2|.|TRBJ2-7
TGTGCCAGCAGTTCTCCATCAGCGGGAAGCTACGAGCAGTACTTC
CASSSPSAGSYEQYF
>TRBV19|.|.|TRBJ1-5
TGTGCCAGTAGTAGACAGGTTTTTAGCAATCAGCCCCAGCATTTT
CASSRQVFSNQPQHF
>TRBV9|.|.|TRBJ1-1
TGTGCCAGCAGCGTAGTCCGGGGGACGGTCGCTGAAGCTTTCTTT
CASSVVRGTVAEAFF
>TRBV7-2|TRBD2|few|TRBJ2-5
TGTGCCAGCAGCTTCGTCGGGACGGGAGGGATTCAAGAGACCCAGTACTTC
CASSFVGTGGIQETQYF
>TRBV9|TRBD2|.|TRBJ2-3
TGTGCCAGCAGCGTAGAGTCTAGCGGGGGGGCTACAGATACGCAGTATTTT
CASSVESSGGATDTQYF
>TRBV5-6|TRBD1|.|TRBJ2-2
TGTGCCAGCAGCAAGACAGGGGTGGAGCTGTTTTTT
CASSKTGVELFF